Listed here is a single T cell receptor (beta chain). As yet, its antigen is unknown. The junction does not match germline at one end; this may be a read error. With a J-beta primer mix and a sample-barcoded 5' primer, a second PCR ran about 6 to 11 cycles. Carrying 12 random nucleotides, a template-switch adaptor labeled each individual cDNA molecule. From the 5' RACE reads, TCRdb called clonotypes with MiXCR, one entry per CDR3 protein. Of 1.8 million or so distinct CDR3 sequences listed, more than 35% were seen once; the top ten hold around 23%. This entry is derived from a study of blood T cells in healthy people across ages. Overall study findings and caveats: Naive CD4+ cell counts and diversity both ran higher in long-lived than in aged donors.

This CDR3 is 17 amino acids long. Germline CDR1 SGDLS, CDR2 YYNGEE. This receptor was obtained from a human donor in good health. The sample comprised blood. This chain joins TRBV9 and TRBJ2-2; possible D gene TRBD1, 6 bases. The chain's CDR3 is CAGSQGHLGSNTGELFF. DNA of the CDR3: TGTGCCGGCAGCCAGGGACACTTGGGATCGAACACCGGGGAGCTGTTTTTT.